This is a list of T cell receptor beta chains from one sample in a study of spatial heterogeneity in lung cancer. TCRdb processed the 5' RACE reads anew with MiXCR; each CDR3 protein has one entry. The sample yields some 45,000 distinct CDR3 sequences, approximately 12% seen once. The sequencing used PBMCs, collected at surgery. These receptor sequences come from a female donor with early-stage non-small cell lung cancer. Both conserved end residues are part of each CDR3. Each record gives: clone size, J gene, D gene, V gene, CDR3 protein, CDR3 DNA. D genes are given only for firm matches. Clone size appears in some rows only: once, few, many, or a class for an expanded clone.

>few|TRBJ2-2|-|TRBV7-2
CASSLVGRNTGELFF
TGTGCCAGCAGCTTAGTTGGACGGAACACCGGGGAGCTGTTTTTT
>many|TRBJ2-1|-|TRBV7-2
CASSLKAPGAGYNEQFF
TGTGCCAGCAGCTTAAAAGCCCCCGGGGCCGGATACAATGAGCAGTTCTTC
>many|TRBJ2-3|-|TRBV29-1
CSVEDPFTTDTQYF
TGCAGCGTTGAAGATCCGTTCACCACAGATACGCAGTATTTT
>many|TRBJ2-2|TRBD2|TRBV20-1
CSAQSAGTKNTGELFF
TGCAGTGCTCAAAGTGCCGGGACTAAGAACACCGGGGAGCTGTTTTTT
>few|TRBJ1-4|-|TRBV27
CASSLGGFGEKLFF
TGTGCCAGCAGTTTAGGAGGGTTTGGTGAAAAACTGTTTTTT
>many|TRBJ1-1|-|TRBV6-2/TRBV6-3
CASSYVLNTEAFF
TGTGCCAGCAGTTACGTTTTGAACACTGAAGCTTTCTTT
>few|TRBJ2-3|-|TRBV6-2/TRBV6-3
CASSSTGADTDTQYF
TGTGCCAGCAGTTCGACGGGGGCCGACACAGATACGCAGTATTTT
>few|TRBJ1-1|TRBD1|TRBV6-1
CASTWRTGLGTEAFF
TGTGCCAGCACGTGGCGGACAGGTTTGGGGACTGAAGCTTTCTTT
>many|TRBJ1-1|-|TRBV7-6
CASSPQVWATEAFF
TGTGCCAGCAGCCCCCAAGTGTGGGCTACTGAAGCTTTCTTT
>-|TRBJ1-2|TRBD1|TRBV19
CASSLRDRLYGYTF
TGTGCCAGTAGTCTCCGGGACAGACTCTATGGCTACACCTTC
>few|TRBJ1-2|TRBD1|TRBV7-2
CASSPRPGGGYGYTF
TGTGCCAGCAGCCCTCGTCCAGGGGGAGGATATGGCTACACCTTC
>-|TRBJ2-2|-|TRBV11-3
CASSLDGSGELFF
TGTGCCAGCAGCTTAGACGGAAGCGGGGAGCTGTTTTTT
>many|TRBJ1-4|TRBD1|TRBV10-3
CAISPGGGNEKLFF
TGTGCCATCAGCCCAGGGGGCGGGAATGAAAAACTGTTTTTT
>many|TRBJ2-3|TRBD2|TRBV6-6
CASSLGLAGGPDTQYF
TGTGCCAGCAGTTTGGGACTAGCGGGGGGGCCAGATACGCAGTATTTT
>-|TRBJ1-4|-|TRBV2
CASRWRGGEKLFF
TGTGCCAGCAGGTGGAGAGGGGGTGAAAAACTGTTTTTT
>many|TRBJ2-7|-|TRBV5-5
CASSPDSYEQYF
TGTGCCAGCAGCCCGGACAGTTACGAGCAGTACTTC
>few|TRBJ1-5|-|TRBV4-1
CASSQEAIDNQPQHF
TGCGCCAGCAGCCAAGAGGCGATTGACAATCAGCCCCAGCATTTT
>-|TRBJ2-7|-|TRBV2
CASARGSYEQYF
TGTGCCAGCGCTCGGGGCTCCTACGAGCAGTACTTC
>few|TRBJ1-2|-|TRBV30
CAWRFFKGGNYGYTF
TGTGCCTGGAGATTCTTTAAGGGGGGTAACTATGGCTACACCTTC
>few|TRBJ1-1|-|TRBV19
CASSIGGGITEAFF
TGTGCCAGTAGTATTGGGGGTGGGATCACTGAAGCTTTCTTT
>few|TRBJ1-1|-|TRBV7-9
CASSLMGNTEAFF
TGTGCCAGCAGCTTAATGGGAAACACTGAAGCTTTCTTT
>-|TRBJ2-3|-|TRBV7-2
CASSTPDGARGTDTQYF
TGTGCCAGCAGCACCCCCGACGGTGCCCGTGGTACAGATACGCAGTATTTT
>-|TRBJ2-2|TRBD1|TRBV28
CASRAQGRKTGELFF
TGTGCCAGCAGAGCACAGGGGCGCAAAACCGGGGAGCTGTTTTTT
>few|TRBJ1-2|-|TRBV5-1
CASSPATGGYGYTF
TGCGCCAGCAGCCCGGCGACAGGCGGCTATGGCTACACCTTC
>-|TRBJ2-1|TRBD1|TRBV5-4
CASSLGDRREQFF
TGTGCCAGCAGCTTGGGGGACAGGAGGGAGCAGTTCTTC